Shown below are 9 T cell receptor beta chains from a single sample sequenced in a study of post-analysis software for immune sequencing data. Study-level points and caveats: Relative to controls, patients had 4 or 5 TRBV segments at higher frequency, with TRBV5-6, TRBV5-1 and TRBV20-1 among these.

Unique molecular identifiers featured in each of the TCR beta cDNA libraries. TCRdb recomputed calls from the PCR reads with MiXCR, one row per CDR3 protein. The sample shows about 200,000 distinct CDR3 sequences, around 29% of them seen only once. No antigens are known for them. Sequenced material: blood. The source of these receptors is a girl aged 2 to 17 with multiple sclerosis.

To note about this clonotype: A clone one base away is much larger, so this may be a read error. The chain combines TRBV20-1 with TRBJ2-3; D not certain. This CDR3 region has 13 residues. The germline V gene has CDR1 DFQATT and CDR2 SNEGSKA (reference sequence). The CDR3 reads CSARTPLPDAQYF. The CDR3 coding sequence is TGCAGTGCTAGAACCCCCCTCCCAGATGCGCAGTATTTT.

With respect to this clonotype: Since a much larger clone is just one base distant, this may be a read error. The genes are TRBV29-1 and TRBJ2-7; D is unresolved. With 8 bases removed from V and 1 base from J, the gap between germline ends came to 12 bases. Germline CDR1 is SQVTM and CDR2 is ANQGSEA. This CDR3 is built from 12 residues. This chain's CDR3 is CSFGDGSYEQYF. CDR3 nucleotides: TGCAGCTTTGGAGACGGATCCTACGAGCAGTACTTC.

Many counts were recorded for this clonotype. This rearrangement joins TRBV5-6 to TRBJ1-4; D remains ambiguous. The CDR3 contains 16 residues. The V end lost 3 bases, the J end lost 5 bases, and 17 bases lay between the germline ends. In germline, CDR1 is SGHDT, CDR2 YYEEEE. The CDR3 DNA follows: TGTGCCAGCAGCTCCCTACCTACACAAGCGAATGAAAAACTGTTTTTT. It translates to CASSSLPTQANEKLFF.

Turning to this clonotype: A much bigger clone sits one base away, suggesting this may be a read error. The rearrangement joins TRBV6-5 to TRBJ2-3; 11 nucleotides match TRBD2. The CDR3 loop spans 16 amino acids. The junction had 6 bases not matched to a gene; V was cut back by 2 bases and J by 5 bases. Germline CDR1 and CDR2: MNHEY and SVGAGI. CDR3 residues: CASSYTGLAEGDTQYF. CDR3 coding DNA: TGTGCCAGCAGTTACACGGGACTAGCGGAGGGAGATACGCAGTATTTT.

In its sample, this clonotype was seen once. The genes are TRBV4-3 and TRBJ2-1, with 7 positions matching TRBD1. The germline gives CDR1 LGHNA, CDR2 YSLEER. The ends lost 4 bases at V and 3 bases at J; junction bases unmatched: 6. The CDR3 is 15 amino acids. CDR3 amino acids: CASSPDRTYYNEQFF. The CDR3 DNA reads TGCGCCAGCAGCCCGGACAGGACATACTACAATGAGCAGTTCTTC.

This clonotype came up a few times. In DNA, the CDR3 is TGTGCCAGCAGTGAATATAAGGGAGAGGCTTTCTTT. This sequence encodes CASSEYKGEAFF. This sequence joins TRBV2 and TRBJ1-1; D remains ambiguous. This CDR3 has 12 residues. Per germline, CDR1 SNHLY and CDR2 FYNNEI. V was clipped by 2 bases and J by 11 bases, with 12 bases between them.

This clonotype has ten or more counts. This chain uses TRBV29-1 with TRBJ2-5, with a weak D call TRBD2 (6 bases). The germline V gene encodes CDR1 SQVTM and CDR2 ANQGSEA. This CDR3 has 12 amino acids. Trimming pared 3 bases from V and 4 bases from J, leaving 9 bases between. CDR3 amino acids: CSVEGRPETQYF. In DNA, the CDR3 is TGCAGCGTTGAGGGGAGGCCAGAGACCCAGTACTTC.

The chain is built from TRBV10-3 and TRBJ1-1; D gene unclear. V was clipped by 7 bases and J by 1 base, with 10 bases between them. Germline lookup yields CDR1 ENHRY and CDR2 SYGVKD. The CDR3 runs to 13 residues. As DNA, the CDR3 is TGTGCCATCAAGAGGGTTCCGAACACTGAAGCTTTCTTT. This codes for CAIKRVPNTEAFF.

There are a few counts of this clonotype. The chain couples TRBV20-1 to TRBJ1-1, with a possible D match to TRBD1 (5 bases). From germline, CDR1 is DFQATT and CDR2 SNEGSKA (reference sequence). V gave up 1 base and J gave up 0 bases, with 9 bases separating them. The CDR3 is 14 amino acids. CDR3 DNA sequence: TGCAGTGCTAGAGCGGGGGGACTGAACACTGAAGCTTTCTTT. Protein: CSARAGGLNTEAFF.